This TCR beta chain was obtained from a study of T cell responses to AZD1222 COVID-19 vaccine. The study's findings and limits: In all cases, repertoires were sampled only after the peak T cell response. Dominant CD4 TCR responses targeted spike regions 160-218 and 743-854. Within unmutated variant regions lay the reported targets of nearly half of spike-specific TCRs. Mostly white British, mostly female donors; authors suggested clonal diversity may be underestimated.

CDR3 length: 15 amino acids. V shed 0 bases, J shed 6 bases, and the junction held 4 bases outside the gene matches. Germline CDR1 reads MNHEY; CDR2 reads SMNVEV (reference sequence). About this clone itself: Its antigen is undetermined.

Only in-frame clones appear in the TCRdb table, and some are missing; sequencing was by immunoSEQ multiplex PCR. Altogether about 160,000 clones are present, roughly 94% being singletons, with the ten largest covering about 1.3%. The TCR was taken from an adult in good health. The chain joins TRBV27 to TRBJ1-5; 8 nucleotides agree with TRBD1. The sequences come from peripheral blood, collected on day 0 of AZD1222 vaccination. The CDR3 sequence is CASSLSAGGVQPQHF. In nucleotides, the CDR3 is TGTGCCAGCAGTTTATCAGCAGGGGGCGTTCAGCCCCAGCATTTT.